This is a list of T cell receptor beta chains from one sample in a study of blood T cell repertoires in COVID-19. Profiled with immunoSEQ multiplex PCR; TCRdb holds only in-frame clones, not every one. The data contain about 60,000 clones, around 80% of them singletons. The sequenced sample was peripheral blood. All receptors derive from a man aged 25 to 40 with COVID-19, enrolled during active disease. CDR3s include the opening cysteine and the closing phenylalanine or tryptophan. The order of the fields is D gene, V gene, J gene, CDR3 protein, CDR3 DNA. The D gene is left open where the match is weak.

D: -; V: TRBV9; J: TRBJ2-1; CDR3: CASSPTVGGRGGQFF; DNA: TGTGCCAGCAGCCCCACGGTAGGAGGGAGAGGAGGGCAGTTCTTC
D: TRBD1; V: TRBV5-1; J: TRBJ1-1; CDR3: CASSSTGANTEAFF; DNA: TGCGCCAGCAGCTCAACAGGGGCTAACACTGAAGCTTTCTTT
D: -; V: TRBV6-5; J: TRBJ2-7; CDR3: CASSYSSGNEQYF; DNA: TGTGCCAGCAGTTACTCGTCAGGGAACGAGCAGTACTTC
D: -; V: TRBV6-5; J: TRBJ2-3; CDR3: CASSYLGRRTDTQYF; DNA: TGTGCCAGCAGTTACCTAGGCAGACGCACAGATACGCAGTATTTT
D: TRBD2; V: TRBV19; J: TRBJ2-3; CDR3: CASRRGGLAGGSTDTQYF; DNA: TGTGCCAGTAGGCGGGGCGGACTAGCGGGAGGGAGCACAGATACGCAGTATTTT
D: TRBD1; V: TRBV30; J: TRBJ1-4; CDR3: CAWSALGGSSEKLFF; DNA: TGTGCCTGGAGTGCCCTAGGGGGCAGCAGTGAAAAACTGTTTTTT
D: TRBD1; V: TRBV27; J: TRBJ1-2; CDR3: CASSFYRGSNYGYTF; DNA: TGTGCCAGCAGTTTTTACAGGGGGTCGAACTATGGCTACACCTTC
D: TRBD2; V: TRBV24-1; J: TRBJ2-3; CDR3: CATKIGTGGPTDTQYF; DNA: TGTGCCACCAAGATTGGAACGGGAGGGCCCACAGATACGCAGTATTTT
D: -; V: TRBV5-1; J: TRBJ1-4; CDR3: CASSAMPAGKLFF; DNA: TGCGCCAGCAGCGCGATGCCTGCCGGAAAACTGTTTTTT
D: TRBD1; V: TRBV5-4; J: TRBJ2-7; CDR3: CASSAGQGIYEQYF; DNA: TGTGCCAGCAGCGCGGGACAGGGGATCTACGAGCAGTACTTC
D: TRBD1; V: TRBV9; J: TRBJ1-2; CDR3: CASTRTGGFNYGYTF; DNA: TGTGCCAGCACCCGGACAGGGGGCTTCAACTATGGCTACACCTTC
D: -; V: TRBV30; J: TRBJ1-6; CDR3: CAWSLGAVEGSPLHF; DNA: TGTGCCTGGAGTCTAGGGGCGGTAGAAGGTTCACCCCTCCACTTT
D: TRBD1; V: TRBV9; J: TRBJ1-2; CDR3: CASSAESGTGEGYTF; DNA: TGTGCCAGCAGCGCCGAATCCGGGACAGGGGAGGGCTACACCTTC
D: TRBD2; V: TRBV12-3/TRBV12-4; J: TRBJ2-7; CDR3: CASSLAGGYEQYF; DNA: TGTGCCAGCAGTCTAGCGGGAGGATACGAGCAGTACTTC
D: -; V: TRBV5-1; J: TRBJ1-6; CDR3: CASSLETDNSPLHF; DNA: TGCGCCAGCAGCTTGGAAACGGATAATTCACCCCTCCACTTT
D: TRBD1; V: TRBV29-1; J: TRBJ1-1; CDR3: CSVAGRGLTEAFF; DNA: TGCAGCGTTGCCGGCAGGGGGCTTACTGAAGCTTTCTTT
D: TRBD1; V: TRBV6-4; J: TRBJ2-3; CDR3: CASSTQGGTDTQYF; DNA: TGTGCCAGCAGTACCCAGGGGGGCACAGATACGCAGTATTTT
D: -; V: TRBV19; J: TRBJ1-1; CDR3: CASSSNSPGVVAFF; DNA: TGTGCCAGTAGCTCCAACTCCCCAGGGGTAGTAGCTTTCTTT
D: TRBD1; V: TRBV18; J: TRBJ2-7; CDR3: CASSPTGVDYEQYF; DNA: TGTGCCAGCTCACCCACAGGGGTCGACTACGAGCAGTACTTC
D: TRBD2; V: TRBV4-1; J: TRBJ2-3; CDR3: CASSQDWASGRSTQYF; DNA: TGCGCCAGCAGCCAAGATTGGGCTAGCGGGAGGTCTACGCAGTATTTT
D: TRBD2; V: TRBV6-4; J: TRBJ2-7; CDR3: CASTPAGVSYEQYF; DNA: TGTGCCAGCACCCCAGCGGGGGTCTCCTACGAGCAGTACTTC
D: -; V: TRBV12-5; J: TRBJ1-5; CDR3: CASGLDRAQPQHF; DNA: TGTGCTAGTGGTTTGGACAGGGCACAGCCCCAGCATTTT
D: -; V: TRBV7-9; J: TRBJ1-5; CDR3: CAREFKGQGNQPQHF; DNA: TGTGCCAGGGAATTCAAGGGGCAGGGGAATCAGCCCCAGCATTTT